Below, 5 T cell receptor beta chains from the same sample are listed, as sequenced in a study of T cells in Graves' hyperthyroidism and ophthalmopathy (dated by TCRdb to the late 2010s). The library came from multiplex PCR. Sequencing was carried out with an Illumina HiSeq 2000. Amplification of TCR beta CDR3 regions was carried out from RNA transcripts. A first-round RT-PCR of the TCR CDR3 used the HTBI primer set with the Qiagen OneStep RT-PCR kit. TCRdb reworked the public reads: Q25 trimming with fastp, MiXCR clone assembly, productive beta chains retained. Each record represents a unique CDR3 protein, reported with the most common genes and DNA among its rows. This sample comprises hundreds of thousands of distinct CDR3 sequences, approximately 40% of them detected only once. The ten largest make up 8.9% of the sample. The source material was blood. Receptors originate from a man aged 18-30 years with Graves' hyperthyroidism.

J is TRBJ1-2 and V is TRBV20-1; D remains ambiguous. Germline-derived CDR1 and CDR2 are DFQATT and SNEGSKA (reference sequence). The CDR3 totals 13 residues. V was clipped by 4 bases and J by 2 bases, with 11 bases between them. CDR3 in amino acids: CSATPGRNYGYTF. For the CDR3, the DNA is TGCAGTGCTACCCCCGGCAGAAACTATGGCTACACCTTC.

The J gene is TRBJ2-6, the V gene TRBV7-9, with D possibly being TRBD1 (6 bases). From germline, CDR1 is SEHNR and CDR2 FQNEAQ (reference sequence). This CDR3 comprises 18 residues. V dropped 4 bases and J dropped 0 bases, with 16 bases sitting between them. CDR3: CASSYKLTGSSGANVLTF. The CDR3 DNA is TGTGCCAGCAGCTATAAACTGACAGGTAGCTCTGGGGCCAACGTCCTGACTTTC.

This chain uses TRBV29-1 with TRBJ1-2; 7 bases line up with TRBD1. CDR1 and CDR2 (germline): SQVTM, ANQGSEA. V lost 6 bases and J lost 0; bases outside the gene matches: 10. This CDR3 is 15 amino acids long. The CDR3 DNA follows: TGCAGCGTCGGGACAGACGGAACAACTAACTATGGCTACACCTTC. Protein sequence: CSVGTDGTTNYGYTF.

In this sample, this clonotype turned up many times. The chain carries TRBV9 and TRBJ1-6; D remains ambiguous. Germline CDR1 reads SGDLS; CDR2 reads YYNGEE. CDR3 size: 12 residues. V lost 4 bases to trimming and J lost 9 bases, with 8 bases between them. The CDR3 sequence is CASSLEGSPLHF. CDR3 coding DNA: TGTGCCAGCAGCTTGGAGGGTTCACCCCTCCACTTT.

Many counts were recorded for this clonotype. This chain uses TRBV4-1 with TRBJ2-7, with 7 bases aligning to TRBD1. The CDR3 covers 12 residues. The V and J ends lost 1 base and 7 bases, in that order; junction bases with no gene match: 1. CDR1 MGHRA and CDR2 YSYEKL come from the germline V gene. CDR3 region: CASSQGTGEQYF. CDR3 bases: TGCGCCAGCAGCCAAGGGACAGGAGAGCAGTACTTC.